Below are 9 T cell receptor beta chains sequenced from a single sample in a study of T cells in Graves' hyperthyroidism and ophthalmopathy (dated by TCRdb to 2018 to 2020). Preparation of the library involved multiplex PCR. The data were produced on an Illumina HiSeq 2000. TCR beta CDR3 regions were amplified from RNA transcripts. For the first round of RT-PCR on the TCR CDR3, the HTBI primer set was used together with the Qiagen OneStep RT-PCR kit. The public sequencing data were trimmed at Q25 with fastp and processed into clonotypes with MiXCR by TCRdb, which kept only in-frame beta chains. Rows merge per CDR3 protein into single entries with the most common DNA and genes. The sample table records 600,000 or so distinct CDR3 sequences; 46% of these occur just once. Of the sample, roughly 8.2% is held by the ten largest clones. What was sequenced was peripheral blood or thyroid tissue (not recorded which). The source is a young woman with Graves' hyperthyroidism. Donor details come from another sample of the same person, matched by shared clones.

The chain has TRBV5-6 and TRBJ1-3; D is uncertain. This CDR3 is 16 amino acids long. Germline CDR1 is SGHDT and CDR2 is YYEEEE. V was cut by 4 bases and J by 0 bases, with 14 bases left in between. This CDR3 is CASSAQVESSGNTIYF. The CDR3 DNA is TGTGCCAGCAGCGCCCAGGTGGAGAGCTCTGGAAACACCATATATTTT.

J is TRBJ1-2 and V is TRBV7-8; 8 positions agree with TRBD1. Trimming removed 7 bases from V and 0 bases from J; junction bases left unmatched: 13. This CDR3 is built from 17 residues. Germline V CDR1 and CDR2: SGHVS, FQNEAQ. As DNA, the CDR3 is TGTGCCAGCACCCTTTTGGCAGGGGGCCAAGCTAACTATGGCTACACCTTC. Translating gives CASTLLAGGQANYGYTF.

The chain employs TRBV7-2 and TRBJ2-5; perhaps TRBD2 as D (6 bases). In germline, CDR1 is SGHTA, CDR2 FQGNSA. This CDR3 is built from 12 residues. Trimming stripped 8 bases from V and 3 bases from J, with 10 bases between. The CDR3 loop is CASRGKEETQYF. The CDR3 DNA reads TGTGCCAGCCGGGGGAAGGAAGAGACCCAGTACTTC.

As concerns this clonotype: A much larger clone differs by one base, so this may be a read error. The CDR3 spells CASSPTGGSGTNVLTF. CDR3 nucleotides: TGTGCCAGCAGCCCTACAGGGGGCTCTGGGACCAACGTCCTGACTTTC. The gene calls are TRBV7-9 and TRBJ2-6; 9 positions agree with TRBD1. The CDR3 has 16 amino acids. From germline, CDR1 is SEHNR and CDR2 FQNEAQ (reference sequence).

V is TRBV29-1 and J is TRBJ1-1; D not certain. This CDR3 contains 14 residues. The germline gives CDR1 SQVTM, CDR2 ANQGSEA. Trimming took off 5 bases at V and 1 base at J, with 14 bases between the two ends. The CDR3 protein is CSVPFEVPNTEAFF. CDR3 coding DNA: TGCAGCGTTCCCTTCGAGGTCCCGAACACTGAAGCTTTCTTT. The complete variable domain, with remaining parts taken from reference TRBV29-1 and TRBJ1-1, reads SAVISQKPSRDICQRGTSLTIQCQVDSQVTMMFWYRQQPGQSLTLIATANQGSEATYESGFVIDKFPISRPNLTFSTLTVSNMSPEDSSIYLCSVPFEVPNTEAFFGQGTRLTVV.

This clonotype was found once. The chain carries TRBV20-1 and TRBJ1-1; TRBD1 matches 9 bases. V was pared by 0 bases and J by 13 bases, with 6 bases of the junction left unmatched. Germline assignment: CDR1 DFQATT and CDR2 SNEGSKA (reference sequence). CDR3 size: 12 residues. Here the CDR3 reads CSARDGTGLLFF. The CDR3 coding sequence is TGCAGTGCTAGAGACGGGACAGGGTTACTTTTCTTT.

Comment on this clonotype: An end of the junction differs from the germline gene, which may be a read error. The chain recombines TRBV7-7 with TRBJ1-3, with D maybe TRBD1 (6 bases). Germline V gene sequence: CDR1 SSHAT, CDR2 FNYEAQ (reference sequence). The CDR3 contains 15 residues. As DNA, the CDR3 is TGCGCCAGCAGCCAGCTCAGGACAGATGGAAACACCATATATTTT. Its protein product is CASSQLRTDGNTIYF.

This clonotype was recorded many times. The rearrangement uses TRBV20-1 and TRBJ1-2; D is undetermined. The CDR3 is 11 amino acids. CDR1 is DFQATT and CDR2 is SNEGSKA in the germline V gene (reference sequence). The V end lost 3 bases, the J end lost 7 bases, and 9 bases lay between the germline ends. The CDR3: CSARKGGGYTF. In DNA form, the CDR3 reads TGCAGTGCTAGGAAGGGAGGTGGCTACACCTTC.

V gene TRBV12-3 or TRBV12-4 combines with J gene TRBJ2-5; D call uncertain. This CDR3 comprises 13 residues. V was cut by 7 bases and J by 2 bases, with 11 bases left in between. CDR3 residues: CASMNTGQETQYF. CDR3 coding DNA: TGTGCCAGCATGAATACCGGGCAAGAGACCCAGTACTTC.